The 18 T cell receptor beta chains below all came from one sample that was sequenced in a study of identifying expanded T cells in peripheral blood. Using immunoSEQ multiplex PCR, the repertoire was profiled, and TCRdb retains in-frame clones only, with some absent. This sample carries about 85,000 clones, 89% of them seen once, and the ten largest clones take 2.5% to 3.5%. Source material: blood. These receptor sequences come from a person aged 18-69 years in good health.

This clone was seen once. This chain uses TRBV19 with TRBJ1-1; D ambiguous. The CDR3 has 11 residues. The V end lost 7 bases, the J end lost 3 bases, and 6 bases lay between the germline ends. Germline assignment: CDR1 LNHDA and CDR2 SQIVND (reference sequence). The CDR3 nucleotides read TGTGCCAGTATAGTATACACTGAAGCTTTCTTT. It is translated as CASIVYTEAFF.

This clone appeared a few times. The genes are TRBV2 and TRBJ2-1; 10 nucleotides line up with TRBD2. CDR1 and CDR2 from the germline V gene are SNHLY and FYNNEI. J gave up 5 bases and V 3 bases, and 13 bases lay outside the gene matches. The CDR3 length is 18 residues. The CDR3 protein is CASSDLGLGLAGDNEQFF. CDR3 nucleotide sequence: TGTGCCAGCAGTGATTTGGGTTTAGGGCTAGCGGGAGACAATGAGCAGTTCTTC.

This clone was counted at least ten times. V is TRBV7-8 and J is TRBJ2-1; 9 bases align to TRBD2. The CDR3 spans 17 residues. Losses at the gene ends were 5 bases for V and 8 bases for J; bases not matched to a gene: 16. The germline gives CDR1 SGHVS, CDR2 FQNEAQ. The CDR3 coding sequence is TGTGCCAGCAGCCCAGAGATGGCGGGAGGGCCGGGCGATGAGCAGTTCTTC. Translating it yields CASSPEMAGGPGDEQFF.

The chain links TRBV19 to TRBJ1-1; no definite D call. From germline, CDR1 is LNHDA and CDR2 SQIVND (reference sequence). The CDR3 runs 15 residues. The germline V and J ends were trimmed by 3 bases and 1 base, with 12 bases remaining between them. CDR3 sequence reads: CASSIRHIENTEAFF. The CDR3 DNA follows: TGTGCCAGTAGTATTCGGCACATCGAGAACACTGAAGCTTTCTTT.

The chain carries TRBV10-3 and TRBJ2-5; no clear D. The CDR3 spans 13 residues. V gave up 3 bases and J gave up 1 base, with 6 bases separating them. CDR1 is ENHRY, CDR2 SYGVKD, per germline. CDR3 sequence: CAISDEPQETQYF. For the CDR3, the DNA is TGTGCCATCAGTGATGAGCCCCAAGAGACCCAGTACTTC.

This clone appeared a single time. CDR3 in DNA: TGTGCCAGCAGTGACCCAACCCAGAGGGCAGAGACCCAGTACTTC. It specifies CASSDPTQRAETQYF. The chain carries TRBV2 and TRBJ2-5, with D maybe TRBD2 (5 bases). This CDR3 has 15 residues. Germline-derived CDR1 and CDR2 are SNHLY and FYNNEI. The V end was cut by 3 bases, the J end by 4 bases, with 15 bases between.

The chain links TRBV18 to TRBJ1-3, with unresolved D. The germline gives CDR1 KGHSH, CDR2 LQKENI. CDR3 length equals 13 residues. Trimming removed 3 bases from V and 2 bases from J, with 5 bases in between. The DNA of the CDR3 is TGTGCCAGCTCACCCCCGACTGGAAACACCATATATTTT. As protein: CASSPPTGNTIYF.

CDR3 in amino acids: CAISEGGQGRPGNTIYF. Here the CDR3 DNA reads TGTGCCATCAGTGAGGGGGGACAGGGAAGGCCTGGAAACACCATATATTTT. This rearrangement joins TRBV10-3 to TRBJ1-3; 9 bases match TRBD1. This CDR3 spans 17 amino acids. CDR1 is ENHRY and CDR2 is SYGVKD in the germline V gene. V dropped 2 bases and J dropped 2; count of bases not matched to a gene: 7.

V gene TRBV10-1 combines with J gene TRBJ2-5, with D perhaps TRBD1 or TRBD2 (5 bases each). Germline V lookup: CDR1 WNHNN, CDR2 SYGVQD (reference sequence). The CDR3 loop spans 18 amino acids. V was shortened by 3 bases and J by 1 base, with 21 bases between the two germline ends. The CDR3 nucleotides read TGCGCCAGCAGTGACGGGCAGGGAGTGGAGTTTCTCCAAGAGACCCAGTACTTC. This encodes CASSDGQGVEFLQETQYF.

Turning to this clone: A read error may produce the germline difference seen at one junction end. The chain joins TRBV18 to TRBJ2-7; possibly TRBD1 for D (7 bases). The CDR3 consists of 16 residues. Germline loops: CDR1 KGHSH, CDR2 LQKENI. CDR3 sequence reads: CASSPRITGDSHEQYF. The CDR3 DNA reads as TGTGCCAGCTCACCCCGCATCACAGGGGACTCCCACGAGCAGTACTTC. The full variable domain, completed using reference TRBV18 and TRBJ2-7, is NAGVMQNPRHLVRRRGQEARLRCSPMKGHSHVYWYRQLPEEGLKFMVYLQKENIIDESGMPKERFSAEFPKEGPSILRIQQVVRGDSAAYFCASSPRITGDSHEQYFGPGTRLTVT.

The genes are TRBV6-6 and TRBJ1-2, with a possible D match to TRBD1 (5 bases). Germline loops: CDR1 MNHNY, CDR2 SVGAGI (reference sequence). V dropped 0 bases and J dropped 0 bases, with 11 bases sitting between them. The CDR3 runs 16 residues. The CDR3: CASSYSAGASNYGYTF. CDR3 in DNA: TGTGCCAGCAGTTACTCGGCCGGGGCATCTAACTATGGCTACACCTTC.

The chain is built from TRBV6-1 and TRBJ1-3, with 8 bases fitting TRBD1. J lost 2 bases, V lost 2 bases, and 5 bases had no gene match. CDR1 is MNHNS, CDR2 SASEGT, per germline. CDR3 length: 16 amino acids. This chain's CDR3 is CASSENRGFAGNTIYF. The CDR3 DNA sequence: TGTGCCAGCAGTGAAAACAGGGGGTTCGCTGGAAACACCATATATTTT.

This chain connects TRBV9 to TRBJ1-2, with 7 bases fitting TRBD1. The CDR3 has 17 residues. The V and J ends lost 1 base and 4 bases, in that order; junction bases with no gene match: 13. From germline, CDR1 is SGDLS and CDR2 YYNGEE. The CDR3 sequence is CASSVSVLGQNIYGYTF. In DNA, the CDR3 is TGTGCCAGCAGCGTATCCGTACTGGGACAGAACATCTATGGCTACACCTTC.

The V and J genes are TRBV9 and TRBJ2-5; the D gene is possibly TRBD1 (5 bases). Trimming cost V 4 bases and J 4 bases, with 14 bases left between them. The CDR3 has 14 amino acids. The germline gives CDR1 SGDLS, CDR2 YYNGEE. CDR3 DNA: TGTGCCAGCAGCCCCCAGGGATCCGGAGAGACCCAGTACTTC. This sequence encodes CASSPQGSGETQYF.

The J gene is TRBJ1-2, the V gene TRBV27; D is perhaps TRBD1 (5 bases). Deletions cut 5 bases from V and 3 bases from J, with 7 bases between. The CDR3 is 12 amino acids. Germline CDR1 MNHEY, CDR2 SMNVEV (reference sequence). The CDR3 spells CASSQGDYGYTF. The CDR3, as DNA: TGTGCCAGCAGTCAAGGGGACTATGGCTACACCTTC.

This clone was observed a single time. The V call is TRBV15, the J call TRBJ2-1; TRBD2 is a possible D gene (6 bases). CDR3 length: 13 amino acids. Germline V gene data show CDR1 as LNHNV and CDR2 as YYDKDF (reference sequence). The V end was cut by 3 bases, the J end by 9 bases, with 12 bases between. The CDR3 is CATSSRLVGEQFF. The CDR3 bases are TGTGCCACCAGCAGCAGACTAGTAGGTGAGCAGTTCTTC. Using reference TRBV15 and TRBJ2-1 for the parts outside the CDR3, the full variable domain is DAMVIQNPRYQVTQFGKPVTLSCSQTLNHNVMYWYQQKSSQAPKLLFHYYDKDFNNEADTPDNFQSRRPNTSFCFLDIRSPGLGDTAMYLCATSSRLVGEQFFGPGTRLTVL.

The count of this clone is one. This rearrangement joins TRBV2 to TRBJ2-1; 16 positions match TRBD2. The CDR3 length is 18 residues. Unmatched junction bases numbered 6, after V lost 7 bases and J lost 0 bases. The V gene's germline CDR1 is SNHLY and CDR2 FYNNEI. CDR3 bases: TGTGCCAGCACTCCCGGGACTAGCGGGAGGGACTCCTACAATGAGCAGTTCTTC. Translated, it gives CASTPGTSGRDSYNEQFF. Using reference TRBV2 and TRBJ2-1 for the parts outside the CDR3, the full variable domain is EPEVTQTPSHQVTQMGQEVILRCVPISNHLYFYWYRQILGQKVEFLVSFYNNEISEKSEIFDDQFSVERPDGSNFTLKIRSTKLEDSAMYFCASTPGTSGRDSYNEQFFGPGTRLTVL.

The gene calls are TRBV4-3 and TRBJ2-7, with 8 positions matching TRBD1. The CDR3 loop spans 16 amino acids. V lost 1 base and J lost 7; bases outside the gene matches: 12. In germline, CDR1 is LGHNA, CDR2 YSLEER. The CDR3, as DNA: TGCGCCAGCAGCCAAGGCCCCCAACAGGGGGTGGAAGAGCAGTACTTC. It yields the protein CASSQGPQQGVEEQYF.